The 24 T cell receptor beta chains reported below all come from one sample, sequenced in a study of blood T cell repertoires in COVID-19. Profiled with immunoSEQ multiplex PCR; TCRdb holds only in-frame clones, not every one. This table has under 300,000 clones, around 90% appearing once. The sequencing input was PBMCs or T cells enriched from blood (not recorded which). These TCRs come from a woman aged 40 to 55 who had been exposed to COVID-19.

This clone was picked up one time. J is TRBJ1-6 and V is TRBV5-4; 7 bases are a match to TRBD1. The V gene end was trimmed by 4 bases and the J gene end by 5 bases; junction bases not matched to a gene: 3. The CDR3 contains 14 residues. Germline assignment: CDR1 SGHNT and CDR2 YYREEE (reference sequence). Written as DNA, the CDR3 is TGTGCCAGCAGCCCCGGGACAGATAATTCACCCCTCCACTTT. The encoded protein is CASSPGTDNSPLHF.

The chain links TRBV29-1 to TRBJ1-1; D uncertain. Trimming removed 5 bases from V and 3 bases from J, with 16 bases in between. CDR3 length equals 14 residues. CDR1 is SQVTM, CDR2 ANQGSEA, per germline. For the CDR3, the DNA is TGCAGCGTTTCCCTAACCTACGGGGACACTGAAGCTTTCTTT. Translated, it gives CSVSLTYGDTEAFF. The whole variable domain, filled in from reference TRBV29-1 and TRBJ1-1, reads SAVISQKPSRDICQRGTSLTIQCQVDSQVTMMFWYRQQPGQSLTLIATANQGSEATYESGFVIDKFPISRPNLTFSTLTVSNMSPEDSSIYLCSVSLTYGDTEAFFGQGTRLTVV.

The chain links TRBV4-3 to TRBJ2-7, with D unresolved. Trimming cost V 1 base and J 5 bases, with 9 bases left between them. CDR1 is LGHNA and CDR2 is YSLEER in the germline V gene. The CDR3 sequence is 13 residues long. The CDR3 sequence: CASSQGSRDEQYF. The CDR3, as DNA: TGCGCCAGCAGCCAAGGTTCTCGGGACGAGCAGTACTTC.

The gene calls are TRBV24-1 and TRBJ2-3, with 9 nucleotides matching TRBD2. Germline assignment: CDR1 KGHDR and CDR2 SFDVKD. Trimming cost V 7 bases and J 0 bases; bases outside gene matches: 4. The length of the CDR3 is 15 residues. The CDR3 region has the DNA TGTGCCACCAGACCAGCGGGGGGCAGCACAGATACGCAGTATTTT. This codes for CATRPAGGSTDTQYF.

The chain carries TRBV6-2 or TRBV6-3 and TRBJ2-7, with D maybe TRBD2 (6 bases). Trimming took 5 bases from V and 1 from J, leaving 21 bases between them. This CDR3 contains 17 residues. Germline lookup yields CDR1 MNHEY and CDR2 SVGEGT. CDR3 protein: CASSLNSGTLGSYEQYF. For the CDR3, the DNA is TGTGCCAGCAGTCTAAATTCCGGGACTCTTGGATCCTACGAGCAGTACTTC.

This clone was observed a few times. The chain is built from TRBV7-7 and TRBJ2-7, with 8 bases that match TRBD2. J was trimmed by 6 bases and V by 8 bases; bases with no gene match: 12. Germline V lookup: CDR1 SSHAT, CDR2 FNYEAQ (reference sequence). The CDR3 runs 14 residues. The CDR3 DNA reads as TGTGCCAGCGCTCCCTCGGCGGGGGGAGGCGAGCAGTACTTC. Its protein is CASAPSAGGGEQYF.

The chain is built from TRBV24-1 and TRBJ2-5, with no clear D. There are 16 residues in the CDR3. The V end was cut by 3 bases, the J end by 1 base, with 14 bases between. The V gene's germline CDR1 is KGHDR and CDR2 SFDVKD. CDR3 sequence: CATSDPGVSIQETQYF. The CDR3 bases are TGTGCCACCAGTGATCCGGGTGTCTCAATCCAAGAGACCCAGTACTTC.

The chain employs TRBV5-1 and TRBJ1-3; D is uncertain. There are 14 residues in the CDR3. V lost 4 bases to trimming and J lost 0 bases, with 8 bases between them. CDR1 is SGHRS and CDR2 is YFSETQ in the germline V gene. CDR3 amino acids: CASSPRSSGNTIYF. The CDR3 DNA is TGCGCCAGCAGCCCCCGGAGCTCTGGAAACACCATATATTTT. Supplemented by reference TRBV5-1 and TRBJ1-3, the full variable domain reads KAGVTQTPRYLIKTRGQQVTLSCSPISGHRSVSWYQQTPGQGLQFLFEYFSETQRNKGNFPGRFSGRQFSNSRSEMNVSTLELGDSALYLCASSPRSSGNTIYFGEGSWLTVV.

The rearrangement uses TRBV4-1 and TRBJ1-4, with D possibly TRBD1 on 6 matching bases. V lost 1 base and J lost 8, with 17 bases in between. This CDR3 is 16 amino acids long. The germline V gene encodes CDR1 MGHRA and CDR2 YSYEKL. The CDR3 DNA follows: TGCGCCAGCAGCCAAGGAGGGGAGGGGGAGGAGGAAAAACTGTTTTTT. It translates to CASSQGGEGEEEKLFF.

The chain combines TRBV7-9 with TRBJ2-3; weak D call: TRBD2 (6 bases). This CDR3 contains 15 residues. The V and J ends lost 4 bases and 2 bases respectively, with 13 bases between them. The germline gives CDR1 SEHNR, CDR2 FQNEAQ (reference sequence). The DNA of the CDR3 is TGTGCCAGCAGCTCTACAAAGCGGGCCACAGATACGCAGTATTTT. Encoded protein: CASSSTKRATDTQYF. The variable domain in full, completed from reference TRBV7-9 and TRBJ2-3, reads DTGVSQNPRHKITKRGQNVTFRCDPISEHNRLYWYRQTLGQGPEFLTYFQNEAQLEKSRLLSDRFSAERPKGSFSTLEIQRTEQGDSAMYLCASSSTKRATDTQYFGPGTRLTVL.

This chain uses TRBV6-2 or TRBV6-3 with TRBJ2-1, with TRBD1 identical over 9 bases. CDR3 size: 14 residues. V shed 6 bases and J 12 bases; nucleotides not matched to a gene: 12. The germline CDR1 and CDR2 sequences are MNHEY and SVGEGT. The CDR3: CASSPGTGIWGQFF. In DNA, the CDR3 is TGTGCCAGCAGCCCCGGGACAGGGATTTGGGGGCAGTTCTTC.

A single count supports this clone. The V call is TRBV6-5, the J call TRBJ2-1; D might be TRBD2 (6 bases). CDR3 length: 13 amino acids. Trimming removed 7 bases from V and 7 bases from J, with 14 bases in between. The germline CDR1 and CDR2 sequences are MNHEY and SVGAGI. The CDR3 here is CASIDPGVNEQFF. CDR3 in DNA: TGTGCCAGCATCGACCCGGGGGTGAATGAGCAGTTCTTC.

This chain uses TRBV9 with TRBJ1-1; 7 bases agree with TRBD1. The J segment lost 0 bases and the V segment lost 2 bases, leaving 4 bases of the junction unmatched. From germline, CDR1 is SGDLS and CDR2 YYNGEE. The CDR3 length is 15 residues. The chain's CDR3 is CASSVGQMVNTEAFF. CDR3 DNA: TGTGCCAGCAGCGTGGGACAGATGGTGAACACTGAAGCTTTCTTT.

The V gene is TRBV6-2 or TRBV6-3, the J gene TRBJ2-2; 8 bases match TRBD2. This CDR3 spans 16 amino acids. CDR1 is MNHEY, CDR2 SVGEGT, per germline. After removal of 2 bases from V and 4 bases from J, the junction contained 6 bases not matched to a gene. As DNA, the CDR3 is TGTGCCAGCAGTTACGTTTTAGCGGGGAGCACCGGGGAGCTGTTTTTT. Its protein product is CASSYVLAGSTGELFF.

The chain carries TRBV27 and TRBJ2-3; a possible D gene is TRBD1 (5 bases). Germline V gene data show CDR1 as MNHEY and CDR2 as SMNVEV (reference sequence). The V end was cut by 2 bases, the J end by 3 bases, with 6 bases between. The CDR3 has 13 amino acids. Written as DNA, the CDR3 is TGTGCCAGCAGTTTAGCAGGGACAGATACGCAGTATTTT. Translated, it gives CASSLAGTDTQYF.

J is TRBJ2-1 and V is TRBV6-6, with TRBD2 matching over 10 bases. The germline V gene has CDR1 MNHNY and CDR2 SVGAGI (reference sequence). CDR3 size: 14 residues. The V gene end was trimmed by 7 bases and the J gene end by 12 bases; junction bases not matched to a gene: 12. The CDR3 DNA sequence: TGTGCCAGCAATAAAGGACTAGCGGTTGGGGCGCAGTTCTTC. This sequence encodes CASNKGLAVGAQFF.

V usage is TRBV6-5 and J usage is TRBJ2-3; 7 bases map to TRBD1. The CDR3 spans 13 residues. CDR1 and CDR2 from the germline V gene are MNHEY and SVGAGI. V gave up 4 bases and J gave up 4 bases; unmatched junction bases: 2. For the CDR3, the DNA is TGTGCCAGCAGTTCGACAGGGCCAGATACGCAGTATTTT. As protein: CASSSTGPDTQYF.

V and J are TRBV20-1 and TRBJ1-6; D may be TRBD1 (6 bases). This CDR3 contains 15 residues. Trimming left V 3 bases short and J 8 bases short, with 17 bases between. Germline CDR1 is DFQATT and CDR2 is SNEGSKA (reference sequence). This CDR3 is CSASGSQGSYSPLHF. DNA of the CDR3: TGCAGTGCTAGTGGTTCCCAGGGGTCTTATTCACCCCTCCACTTT.

The J gene is TRBJ1-2, the V gene TRBV6-5; 8 bases agree with TRBD1. Germline V lookup: CDR1 MNHEY, CDR2 SVGAGI. This CDR3 contains 13 residues. V trimming: 6 bases; J trimming: 4 bases; junction bases outside the gene matches: 4. The CDR3 DNA reads TGTGCCAGCAGGAGGACAGGGATCTATGGCTACACCTTC. Its translation: CASRRTGIYGYTF.

This sequence joins TRBV7-3 and TRBJ2-7; TRBD1 agrees at 8 bases. The junction had 3 bases not matched to a gene; V was cut back by 4 bases and J by 1 base. Germline V gene data show CDR1 as SGHTA and CDR2 as FQGTGA. The CDR3 contains 14 residues. In DNA form, the CDR3 reads TGTGCCAGCAGCTCAGGGGGCGGTTCCTACGAGCAGTACTTC. Amino acids: CASSSGGGSYEQYF.

The J gene is TRBJ2-5, the V gene TRBV28; D gene uncertain. CDR3 length: 15 amino acids. Trimming took off 6 bases at V and 4 bases at J, with 18 bases between the two ends. Germline V gene sequence: CDR1 MDHEN, CDR2 SYDVKM. The CDR3 coding sequence is TGTGCCAGCAGCGACTCCCGGGTCTCGGGAGAGACCCAGTACTTC. Protein sequence: CASSDSRVSGETQYF. Filled out from reference TRBV28 and TRBJ2-5, the complete variable domain reads DVKVTQSSRYLVKRTGEKVFLECVQDMDHENMFWYRQDPGLGLRLIYFSYDVKMKEKGDIPEGYSVSREKKERFSLILESASTNQTSMYLCASSDSRVSGETQYFGPGTRLLVL.

This clone was counted a few times. CDR3 amino acids: CSVTGQMNTEAFF. The CDR3 nucleotides read TGCAGCGTGACGGGACAAATGAACACTGAAGCTTTCTTT. This chain uses TRBV29-1 with TRBJ1-1; perhaps TRBD1 as D (6 bases). The CDR3 loop spans 13 amino acids. Germline V gene lookup returns CDR1 SQVTM and CDR2 ANQGSEA. Trimming pared 6 bases from V and 0 bases from J, leaving 11 bases between.

The count of this clone is one. Here the CDR3 DNA reads TGTGCCAGCAGCTCGAGGGACAGGCAAGAGACCCAGTACTTC. Its translation: CASSSRDRQETQYF. V gene TRBV7-9 combines with J gene TRBJ2-5; TRBD1 matches at 8 bases. Germline V lookup: CDR1 SEHNR, CDR2 FQNEAQ (reference sequence). CDR3 length equals 14 residues. V dropped 4 bases and J dropped 2; count of bases not matched to a gene: 3.

The chain combines TRBV28 with TRBJ2-3; 10 nucleotides match TRBD1. Germline V gene lookup returns CDR1 MDHEN and CDR2 SYDVKM. The junction had 12 bases not matched to a gene; V was cut back by 7 bases and J by 5 bases. The CDR3 spans 16 residues. CDR3 amino acids: CASNIGQGEGIDTQYF. The DNA for the CDR3 is TGTGCCAGCAATATCGGACAGGGGGAAGGGATAGATACGCAGTATTTT.